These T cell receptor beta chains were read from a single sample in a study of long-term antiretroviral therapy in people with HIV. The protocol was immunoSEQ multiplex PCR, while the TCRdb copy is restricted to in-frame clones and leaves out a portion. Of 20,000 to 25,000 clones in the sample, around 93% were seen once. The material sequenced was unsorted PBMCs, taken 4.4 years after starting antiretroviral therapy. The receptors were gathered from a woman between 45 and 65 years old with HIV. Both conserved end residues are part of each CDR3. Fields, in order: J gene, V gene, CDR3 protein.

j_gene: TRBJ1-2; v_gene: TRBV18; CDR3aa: CASTSTATAGYTF
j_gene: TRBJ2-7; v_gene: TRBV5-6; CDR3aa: CASSLGRRYEQYF
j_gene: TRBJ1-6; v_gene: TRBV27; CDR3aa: CASSLLWISPLHF
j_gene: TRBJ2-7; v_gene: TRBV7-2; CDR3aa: CASSLGRISSYEQYF
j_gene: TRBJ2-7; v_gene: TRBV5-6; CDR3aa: CASSSPRGGEYEQYF
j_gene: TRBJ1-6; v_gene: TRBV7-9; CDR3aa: CASSQPGQLDSTLHF
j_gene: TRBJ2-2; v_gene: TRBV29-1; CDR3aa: CSVERPGKPGELFF
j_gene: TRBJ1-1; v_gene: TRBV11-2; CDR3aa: CASSSGQPNTEAFF
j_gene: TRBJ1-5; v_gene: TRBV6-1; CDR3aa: CASRKLGGAAQPQHF
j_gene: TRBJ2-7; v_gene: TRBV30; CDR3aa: CAWSPGQPLMYF